Reported below is one TCR beta chain. Germline-derived CDR1 and CDR2 are SNHLY and FYNNEI. After removal of 8 bases from V and 3 bases from J, the junction contained 1 base not matched to a gene. This CDR3 comprises 12 residues. Method: immunoSEQ multiplex PCR; TCRdb's copy keeps in-frame clones and lacks some. The data show about 99,000 clones, with about 83% seen just once and approximately 2% held by the top ten. The data belong to a study of blood T cell repertoires in COVID-19. Whole-study context: T cells, B-cell-depleted T cells, or PBMCs provided the cDNA or gDNA that served as material.

This sequence originates from a man aged 65 to 85 with active or convalescent COVID-19. The rearrangement uses TRBV2 and TRBJ1-2; 9 bases are a match to TRBD1. The sequenced sample consisted of peripheral blood. DNA of the CDR3: TGTGCCAGCGGGGACAGGGACTATGGCTACACCTTC. Translated, it gives CASGDRDYGYTF.